This T cell receptor beta chain was recovered during a study of cytomegalovirus exposure and HLA in healthy donors (dated by TCRdb to 2015 to 2018). About the investigation overall: The approximately 710 repertoires of the first cohort and the approximately 130 validation repertoires were produced on the same platform, according to a later analysis. The aim of the study was to test whether cataloging public T cell receptors could identify signatures of past pathogen exposure. Along with the approximately 620-subject first cohort, a separate validation cohort of around 110 different subjects was used. High-throughput TCR immunosequencing, statistical association of individual TCRs with disease status, and machine learning were combined to predict cytomegalovirus infection status. General conclusions and limits of the study: Subsequent analysis determined that TCRs grouped into clusters in the first cohort also showed a tendency toward co-occurrence across the roughly 120 validation repertoires, and approximately 94% of cluster scores exceeded 0. Three of the identified cytomegalovirus-associated TCR beta chains were confirmed in vitro to be specific for cytomegalovirus antigens. The classifier was reported to diagnose cytomegalovirus status with high specificity and sensitivity in both the original cohort and the validation cohort. The study listed 150 to 200 TCR beta chains as associated with cytomegalovirus. A later analysis had no HLA typing for the validation cohort, so co-occurrence there was scored across all 110 or so repertoires. Across donors, most TCR sequences were observed very rarely, whereas some public TCRs were present in many individuals. According to the authors, the approach could potentially be generalized to other disease states and immunological phenotypes.

A note on this clone: The antigen it recognizes is unknown. Qualities for individual bases were not recorded, and no much larger clone is one base off.

Donors formed part of the validation cohort, which comprised over a hundred subjects and was distinct from the first cohort of some 700 subjects. Library preparation was by the immunoSEQ multiplex PCR assay. In the original analysis: A statistical classification framework was developed to diagnose cytomegalovirus status using the catalog of TCR beta chain sequences. The table was pulled from immuneACCESS by TCRdb, which kept in-frame rearrangements only. Such tables lose some clones; where checked, under half of the loss comes from unresolved V genes, and the rest has no known cause. The D gene and trimming were derived from the DNA, and the V and J assignments and clone size from that table. The sample table holds 70,000 to 75,000 clones, of which about 93% were seen once. The biggest ten clones account for under 4% of the sample. The CDR3 holds 14 amino acids from the cysteine to the phenylalanine. Only the CDR3 DNA is retained, 42 bases long and in frame from the first base. Clipping removes 1 base from V and 4 bases from J, with 3 as the unmatched junction base count. The germline V gene encodes CDR1 LGHNT and CDR2 FRNRAP.

The source material was PBMCs. Recombination joined TRBV12-5 with TRBJ1-1; TRBD1 aligns with 7 central bases. This TCR was sampled from a woman aged 18-29 years in good health and CMV-seropositive. The nucleotide sequence reads TGTGCTAGTGGTTTGGGTACAGGGGTCACTGAAGCTTTCTTT. This yields the protein CASGLGTGVTEAFF.